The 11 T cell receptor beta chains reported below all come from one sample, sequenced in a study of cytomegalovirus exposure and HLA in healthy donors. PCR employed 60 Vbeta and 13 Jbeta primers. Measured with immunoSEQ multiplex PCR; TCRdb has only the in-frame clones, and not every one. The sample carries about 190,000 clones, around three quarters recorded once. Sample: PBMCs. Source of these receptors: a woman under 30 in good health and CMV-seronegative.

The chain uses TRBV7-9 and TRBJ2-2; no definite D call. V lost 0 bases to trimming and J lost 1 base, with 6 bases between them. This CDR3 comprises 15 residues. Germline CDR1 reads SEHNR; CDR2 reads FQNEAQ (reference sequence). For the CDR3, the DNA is TGTGCCAGCAGCTTAGCACAGAAGAACACCGGGGAGCTGTTTTTT. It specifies CASSLAQKNTGELFF.

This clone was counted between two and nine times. CDR3 bases: TGTGCCAGCAGCCTCCAGGGGCCCACAGATACGCAGTATTTT. Translating it yields CASSLQGPTDTQYF. This sequence joins TRBV7-3 and TRBJ2-3, with D perhaps TRBD1 (6 bases). V lost 5 bases, J lost 2 bases, and 11 bases lay in between. The CDR3 sequence is 14 residues long. Per germline, CDR1 SGHTA and CDR2 FQGTGA.

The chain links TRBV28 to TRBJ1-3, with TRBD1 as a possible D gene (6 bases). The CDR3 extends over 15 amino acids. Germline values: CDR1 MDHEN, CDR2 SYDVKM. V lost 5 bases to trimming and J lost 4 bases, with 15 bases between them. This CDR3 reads CASSEGGARGNTIYF. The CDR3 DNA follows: TGTGCCAGCAGTGAGGGGGGGGCGCGGGGAAACACCATATATTTT.

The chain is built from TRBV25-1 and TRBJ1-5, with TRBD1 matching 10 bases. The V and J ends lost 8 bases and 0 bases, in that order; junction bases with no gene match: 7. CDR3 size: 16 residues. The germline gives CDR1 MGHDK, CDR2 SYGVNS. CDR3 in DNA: TGTGCCAGCCCCGGACAGGGGGGTAATAGCAATCAGCCCCAGCATTTT. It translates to CASPGQGGNSNQPQHF.

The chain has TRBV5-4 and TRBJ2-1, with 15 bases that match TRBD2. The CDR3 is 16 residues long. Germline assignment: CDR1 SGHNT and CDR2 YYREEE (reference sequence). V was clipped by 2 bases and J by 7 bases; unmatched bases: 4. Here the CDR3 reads CASSLPGTSGRNEQFF. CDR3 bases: TGTGCCAGCAGCTTACCCGGGACTAGCGGGAGGAATGAGCAGTTCTTC.

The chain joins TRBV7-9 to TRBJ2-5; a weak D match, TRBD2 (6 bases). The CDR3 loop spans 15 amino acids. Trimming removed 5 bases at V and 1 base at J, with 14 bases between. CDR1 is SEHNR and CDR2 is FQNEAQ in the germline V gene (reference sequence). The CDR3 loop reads CASSRRGGAQETQYF. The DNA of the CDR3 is TGTGCCAGCAGCCGGAGGGGAGGAGCCCAAGAGACCCAGTACTTC.

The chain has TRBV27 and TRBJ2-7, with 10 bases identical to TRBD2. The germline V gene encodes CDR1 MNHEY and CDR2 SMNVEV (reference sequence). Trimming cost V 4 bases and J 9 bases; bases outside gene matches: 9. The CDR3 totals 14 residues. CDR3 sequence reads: CASSSSLAGVGQYF. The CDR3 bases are TGTGCCAGCAGTTCCTCGCTAGCGGGAGTCGGGCAGTACTTC.

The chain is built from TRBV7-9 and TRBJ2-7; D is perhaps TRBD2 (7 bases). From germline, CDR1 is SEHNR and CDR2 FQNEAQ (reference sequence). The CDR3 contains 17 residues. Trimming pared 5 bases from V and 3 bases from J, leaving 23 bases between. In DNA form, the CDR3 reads TGTGCCAGCAGCCGGTGGGGGGGGTCAGGGGAAGGCTACGAGCAGTACTTC. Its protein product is CASSRWGGSGEGYEQYF.

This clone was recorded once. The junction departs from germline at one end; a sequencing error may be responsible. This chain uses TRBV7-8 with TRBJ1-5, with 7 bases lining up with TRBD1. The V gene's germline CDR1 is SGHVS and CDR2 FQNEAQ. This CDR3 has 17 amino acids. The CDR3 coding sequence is TGTGCCAGCAGCCTAGCGGTAGGGGGCTCGGGCAATCAGCCCCAGCATTTT. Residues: CASSLAVGGSGNQPQHF.

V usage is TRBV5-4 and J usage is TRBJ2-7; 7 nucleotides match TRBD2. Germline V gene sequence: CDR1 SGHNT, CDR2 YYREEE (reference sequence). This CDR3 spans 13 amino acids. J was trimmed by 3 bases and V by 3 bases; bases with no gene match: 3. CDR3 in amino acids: CASSSGLVYEQYF. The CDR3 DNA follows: TGTGCCAGCAGCTCCGGACTAGTCTACGAGCAGTACTTC.

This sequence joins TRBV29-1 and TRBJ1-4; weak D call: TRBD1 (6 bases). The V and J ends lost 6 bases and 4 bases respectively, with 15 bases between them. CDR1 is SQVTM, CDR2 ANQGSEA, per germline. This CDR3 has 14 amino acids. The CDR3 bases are TGCAGCGTCGGAACAGGGCTTGGTAATGAAAAACTGTTTTTT. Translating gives CSVGTGLGNEKLFF. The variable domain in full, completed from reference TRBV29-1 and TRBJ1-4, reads SAVISQKPSRDICQRGTSLTIQCQVDSQVTMMFWYRQQPGQSLTLIATANQGSEATYESGFVIDKFPISRPNLTFSTLTVSNMSPEDSSIYLCSVGTGLGNEKLFFGSGTQLSVL.